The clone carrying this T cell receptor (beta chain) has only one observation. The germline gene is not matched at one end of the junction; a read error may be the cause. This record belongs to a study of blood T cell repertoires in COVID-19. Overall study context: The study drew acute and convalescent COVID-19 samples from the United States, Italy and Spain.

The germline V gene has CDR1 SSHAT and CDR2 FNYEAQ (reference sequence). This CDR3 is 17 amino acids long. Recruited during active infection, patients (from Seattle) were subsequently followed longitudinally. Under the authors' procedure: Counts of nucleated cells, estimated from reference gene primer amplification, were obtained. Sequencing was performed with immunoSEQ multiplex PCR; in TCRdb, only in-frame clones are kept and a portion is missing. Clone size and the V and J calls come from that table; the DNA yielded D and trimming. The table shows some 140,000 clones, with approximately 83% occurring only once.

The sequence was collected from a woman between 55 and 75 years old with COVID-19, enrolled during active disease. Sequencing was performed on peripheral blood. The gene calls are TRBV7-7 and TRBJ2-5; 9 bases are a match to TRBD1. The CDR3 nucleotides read TGTGCTAGCAGCTTAGTCCCGGGACAGGGAAGAGCAGAGACCCAGTACTTC. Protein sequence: CASSLVPGQGRAETQYF. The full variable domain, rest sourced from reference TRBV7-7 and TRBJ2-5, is GAGVSQSPRYKVTKRGQDVTLRCDPISSHATLYWYQQALGQGPEFLTYFNYEAQPDKSGLPSDRFSAERPEGSISTLTIQRTEQRDSAMYRCASSLVPGQGRAETQYFGPGTRLLVL.